This is a list of T cell receptor beta chains from one sample in a study of CD8 T cells in ankylosing spondylitis. Via MiXCR, TCRdb re-called the 5' RACE reads, giving one row per CDR3 protein. The repertoire holds 100,000 to 150,000 distinct CDR3 sequences, with roughly a sixth as singletons. The specimen was blood, either unsorted or a sorted T cell fraction (not recorded which). Receptors originate from a male donor with ankylosing spondylitis. Both conserved end residues are part of each CDR3. The order of the fields is clone size, D gene, J gene, V gene, CDR3 protein, CDR3 DNA. The D gene is left open where the match is weak. Size tells how often a clone was seen (once, few, many) or the class of an expanded clone, and some rows leave it out.

>few|TRBD1|TRBJ1-1|TRBV20-1
CSATRDRGLNTEAFF
TGCAGTGCAACCCGGGACAGGGGGTTGAACACTGAAGCTTTCTTT
>many|NA|TRBJ1-5|TRBV28
CASSLFRGNQPQHF
TGTGCCAGCAGTTTATTTAGGGGTAATCAGCCCCAGCATTTT
>NA|NA|TRBJ2-1|TRBV5-6
CASIPRGFSYNEQFF
TGTGCCAGCATCCCGAGGGGGTTCTCCTACAATGAGCAGTTCTTC
>few|TRBD2|TRBJ2-5|TRBV4-2
CASGTSGSTETQYF
TGTGCCAGCGGGACCAGCGGGAGCACAGAGACCCAGTACTTC
>NA|NA|TRBJ2-3|TRBV7-8
CASSTWESSTDTQYF
TGTGCCAGCAGCACCTGGGAGAGTAGCACAGATACGCAGTATTTT
>few|NA|TRBJ2-1|TRBV2
CASTSFEQFF
TGTGCCAGCACTAGCTTTGAGCAGTTCTTC
>NA|TRBD2|TRBJ2-7|TRBV4-1
CASSPFSRTSVSYEQYF
TGCGCCAGCAGCCCATTTAGTAGGACTAGCGTCTCCTACGAGCAGTACTTC
>NA|NA|TRBJ2-3|TRBV11-2
CASSLVFVTDTQYF
TGTGCCAGCAGCTTAGTTTTCGTTACAGATACGCAGTATTTT
>medium-sized|TRBD1|TRBJ2-1|TRBV27
CASSLDRGIYNEQFF
TGTGCCAGCAGCCTAGACAGGGGGATCTACAATGAGCAGTTCTTC
>NA|NA|TRBJ1-2|TRBV7-9
CASSRGGYTF
TGTGCCAGCAGCCGGGGGGGCTACACCTTC
>few|NA|TRBJ2-1|TRBV19
CASSIIVGSYNEQFF
TGTGCCAGTAGTATTATCGTGGGTTCCTACAATGAGCAGTTCTTC
>NA|NA|TRBJ2-7|TRBV21-1
CASSKAVQGLSSYEQYF
TGTGCCAGCAGCAAAGCGGTACAGGGGCTCTCCTCCTACGAGCAGTACTTC
>NA|TRBD1|TRBJ2-1|TRBV7-9
CASSPAGQGPYEQFF
TGTGCCAGCAGCCCAGCGGGACAGGGACCCTATGAGCAGTTCTTC
>NA|NA|TRBJ2-1|TRBV4-3
CASSQQTGDNEQFF
TGCGCCAGCAGCCAACAAACAGGAGACAATGAGCAGTTCTTC
>few|NA|TRBJ2-1|TRBV6-6
CASSYSHEQFF
TGTGCCAGCAGTTACTCTCATGAGCAGTTCTTC
>few|TRBD2|TRBJ2-3|TRBV27
CASSLLAGGGTDTQYF
TGTGCCAGCAGTTTACTAGCGGGAGGGGGCACAGATACGCAGTATTTT
>NA|TRBD2|TRBJ2-7|TRBV20-1
CSAKTGTSFYEQYF
TGCAGTGCCAAGACCGGGACTAGCTTCTACGAGCAGTACTTC
>NA|TRBD2|TRBJ2-1|TRBV28
CASSLSSSGSSYNEQFF
TGTGCCAGCAGTTTATCGTCTAGCGGGAGCTCCTACAATGAGCAGTTCTTC
>NA|NA|TRBJ2-1|TRBV27
CASSLLGGLRVF
TGTGCCAGCAGTTTATTGGGGGGGCTCAGGGTCTTC
>few|NA|TRBJ2-1|TRBV11-3
CASSLGGTGKKFF
TGTGCCAGCAGCTTAGGTGGTACAGGGAAAAAATTCTTC
>NA|NA|TRBJ1-1|TRBV28
CASSLSNSNTEAFF
TGTGCCAGCAGTTTATCCAACTCGAACACTGAAGCTTTCTTT